The 28 T cell receptor beta chains below were found in one sample sequenced in a study of beta chain features in type 1 diabetes. TCRB transcripts that were expressed got sequenced, as all of the isolated RNA had been reverse transcribed. Measured with immunoSEQ multiplex PCR; TCRdb has only the in-frame clones, and not every one. The table lists about 900,000 clones, roughly 15% of them singletons. Sequencing was done on a sample of naive CD4+ T cells from blood. These receptors were taken from a woman aged 18-30 years in good health.

V is TRBV27 and J is TRBJ2-1; the D gene is possibly TRBD1 (6 bases). Trimming stripped 3 bases from V and 6 bases from J, with 21 bases between. The CDR3 loop spans 17 amino acids. The germline V gene has CDR1 MNHEY and CDR2 SMNVEV (reference sequence). In nucleotides, the CDR3 is TGTGCCAGCAGTTTTAGGTTGGGACATAGGTCAGGCAATGAGCAGTTCTTC. It codes for CASSFRLGHRSGNEQFF.

A remark on this clone: Other DNA sequences in this sample translate to the same CDR3. This rearrangement joins TRBV11-2 to TRBJ1-1, with D unclear. V gave up 0 bases and J gave up 0 bases, with 2 bases separating them. CDR3 length: 13 residues. CDR1 SGHAT and CDR2 FQNNGV come from the germline V gene. DNA for the CDR3: TGTGCCAGCAGCTTAGACTTGAACACTGAAGCTTTCTTT. Translating it yields CASSLDLNTEAFF.

The chain recombines TRBV28 with TRBJ2-7; D gene ambiguous. The CDR3 sequence is 15 residues long. Germline values: CDR1 MDHEN, CDR2 SYDVKM. Trimming left V 1 base short and J 3 bases short, with 13 bases between. The CDR3 bases are TGTGCCAGCAGTTTATATTCCAGGTTCAACTACGAGCAGTACTTC. This gives the protein CASSLYSRFNYEQYF. Based on the CDR3 plus reference TRBV28 and TRBJ2-7, the full variable domain is DVKVTQSSRYLVKRTGEKVFLECVQDMDHENMFWYRQDPGLGLRLIYFSYDVKMKEKGDIPEGYSVSREKKERFSLILESASTNQTSMYLCASSLYSRFNYEQYFGPGTRLTVT.

This clone was observed a few times. The chain recombines TRBV19 with TRBJ1-1; possibly TRBD1 for D (6 bases). From germline, CDR1 is LNHDA and CDR2 SQIVND (reference sequence). The CDR3 covers 16 residues. Trimming left V 3 bases short and J 1 base short, with 15 bases between. CDR3 in DNA: TGTGCCAGTAGTATCCGACCGACAGGACGGAACACTGAAGCTTTCTTT. This translates into CASSIRPTGRNTEAFF.

The rearrangement links TRBV2 to TRBJ2-7, with a weak D call TRBD2 (6 bases). The CDR3 extends over 12 amino acids. Trimming left V 2 bases short and J 6 bases short, with 8 bases between. Germline CDR1 SNHLY, CDR2 FYNNEI. This CDR3 is CASSEMGGEQYF. The CDR3 DNA reads TGTGCCAGCAGTGAAATGGGGGGCGAGCAGTACTTC.

This chain links TRBV7-9 with TRBJ1-1; D gene unclear. The CDR3 contains 14 residues. The germline V gene has CDR1 SEHNR and CDR2 FQNEAQ (reference sequence). Deletions cut 3 bases from V and 5 bases from J, with 13 bases between. The CDR3 here is CASSLDPPGTEAFF. CDR3 bases: TGTGCCAGCAGCTTGGACCCACCGGGAACTGAAGCTTTCTTT.

The chain combines TRBV4-3 with TRBJ2-2; 8 bases are a match to TRBD2. Trimming cost V 1 base and J 0 bases; bases outside gene matches: 7. This CDR3 comprises 18 residues. Germline CDR1 is LGHNA and CDR2 is YSLEER. CDR3: CASSQVLAVAANTGELFF. The CDR3 coding sequence is TGCGCCAGCAGCCAAGTACTAGCGGTTGCCGCGAACACCGGGGAGCTGTTTTTT.

This clone has a handful of counts. The chain has TRBV5-1 and TRBJ2-3, with 11 bases aligning to TRBD2. Germline CDR1 reads SGHRS; CDR2 reads YFSETQ. With 4 bases clipped from V and 5 bases from J, the junction kept 9 bases outside the gene matches. The CDR3 is 16 amino acids. The CDR3 loop is CASSQRVAGGRDTQYF. The CDR3 coding sequence is TGCGCCAGCAGCCAGAGAGTAGCGGGAGGGAGAGATACGCAGTATTTT.

This rearrangement joins TRBV19 to TRBJ2-5; D ambiguous. V was shortened by 1 base and J by 5 bases, with 14 bases between the two germline ends. Germline CDR1 LNHDA, CDR2 SQIVND (reference sequence). The CDR3 has 15 amino acids. The CDR3 loop reads CASSIVRAVGETQYF. CDR3 DNA sequence: TGTGCCAGTAGTATAGTTCGGGCGGTTGGTGAGACCCAGTACTTC.

The chain recombines TRBV5-6 with TRBJ1-2, with 10 bases lining up with TRBD1. This CDR3 contains 14 residues. The J segment lost 4 bases and the V segment lost 4 bases, leaving 4 bases of the junction unmatched. Germline loops: CDR1 SGHDT, CDR2 YYEEEE. CDR3 protein: CASSDRDRGYGYTF. The CDR3, as DNA: TGTGCCAGCAGCGACAGGGACAGGGGCTATGGCTACACCTTC.

In its sample, this clone was seen a few times. The V gene is TRBV5-4, the J gene TRBJ2-2; a possible D gene is TRBD1 (6 bases). CDR3 size: 16 residues. V lost 0 bases and J lost 6, with 15 bases in between. Germline V gene data show CDR1 as SGHNT and CDR2 as YYREEE (reference sequence). The CDR3 is CASSLVRGSGSGELFF. CDR3 DNA: TGTGCCAGCAGCTTGGTGAGGGGGTCTGGTTCCGGGGAGCTGTTTTTT.

A few counts support this clone. The sample has other DNA sequences that encode this CDR3 too. V usage is TRBV7-2 and J usage is TRBJ2-5, with TRBD2 matching 7 bases. After removal of 8 bases from V and 4 bases from J, the junction contained 4 bases not matched to a gene. Germline-derived CDR1 and CDR2 are SGHTA and FQGNSA. The CDR3 spans 12 residues. The CDR3 here is CASGRASETQYF. CDR3 DNA sequence: TGTGCCAGCGGGAGGGCCTCAGAGACCCAGTACTTC.

V gene TRBV4-3 combines with J gene TRBJ1-1; TRBD1 might be the D (6 bases). The CDR3 runs 15 residues. V was trimmed by 0 bases and J by 3 bases, leaving 11 bases between them. Germline lookup yields CDR1 LGHNA and CDR2 YSLEER. The chain's CDR3 is CASSQERGAYTEAFF. CDR3 DNA: TGCGCCAGCAGCCAAGAAAGGGGGGCCTACACTGAAGCTTTCTTT.

This clone was detected only a few times. The chain is built from TRBV4-3 and TRBJ2-1; tentatively, D is TRBD2 (5 bases). CDR3 length: 14 residues. Germline assignment: CDR1 LGHNA and CDR2 YSLEER. Trimming took 4 bases from V and 4 from J, leaving 11 bases between them. CDR3 protein: CASSRLANYNEQFF. CDR3 DNA sequence: TGCGCCAGCAGCCGCCTAGCTAATTACAATGAGCAGTTCTTC.

This rearrangement joins TRBV11-2 to TRBJ2-1, with D maybe TRBD2 (6 bases). There are 15 residues in the CDR3. Germline V gene sequence: CDR1 SGHAT, CDR2 FQNNGV. V shed 1 base and J shed 2 bases, with 9 bases lying between them. CDR3 amino acids: CASSLGGVTYNEQFF. CDR3 in DNA: TGTGCCAGCAGCTTAGGGGGGGTAACCTACAATGAGCAGTTCTTC. The full variable domain, with the rest looked up from reference TRBV11-2 and TRBJ2-1, is EAGVAQSPRYKIIEKRQSVAFWCNPISGHATLYWYQQILGQGPKLLIQFQNNGVVDDSQLPKDRFSAERLKGVDSTLKIQPAKLEDSAVYLCASSLGGVTYNEQFFGPGTRLTVL.

The rearrangement joins TRBV4-2 to TRBJ1-5; D not resolved. Trimming pared 1 base from V and 6 bases from J, leaving 10 bases between. Germline V CDR1 and CDR2: LGHNA, YNFKEQ. The length of the CDR3 is 14 residues. CDR3 coding DNA: TGTGCCAGCAGCCAAGTTGGGTCTGGTCAGCCCCAGCATTTT. Amino acids: CASSQVGSGQPQHF.

J is TRBJ2-5 and V is TRBV4-2; D is perhaps TRBD1 (6 bases). Germline V gene sequence: CDR1 LGHNA, CDR2 YNFKEQ. V shed 4 bases and J shed 2 bases, with 17 bases lying between them. This CDR3 region has 16 residues. The CDR3 here is CASSPTRRTEQETQYF. The DNA for the CDR3 is TGTGCCAGCAGCCCGACAAGAAGGACAGAACAAGAGACCCAGTACTTC.

The J gene is TRBJ2-7, the V gene TRBV4-3, with D perhaps matching TRBD1 (6 bases). This CDR3 is 17 amino acids long. The germline gives CDR1 LGHNA, CDR2 YSLEER. The V gene lost 0 bases and the J gene lost 0 bases, with 15 bases spanning the gap. CDR3 sequence (DNA): TGCGCCAGCAGCCAAGATTGGGGGCGGCAGGTCTCCTACGAGCAGTACTTC. Its protein product is CASSQDWGRQVSYEQYF.

This clone appeared a few times. V is TRBV6-6 and J is TRBJ2-6; 7 bases match TRBD1. Trimming cost V 9 bases and J 2 bases; bases outside gene matches: 10. This CDR3 comprises 16 residues. Germline CDR1 is MNHNY and CDR2 is SVGAGI (reference sequence). CDR3 DNA sequence: TGTGCCAGTTCTAACCACAGGGGCGCTGGGGCCAACGTCCTGACTTTC. Its translation: CASSNHRGAGANVLTF.

The sample holds a few counts of this clone. The chain combines TRBV28 with TRBJ2-5; TRBD2 is a possible D gene (5 bases). Germline V gene lookup returns CDR1 MDHEN and CDR2 SYDVKM. The CDR3 runs to 14 residues. Trimming took off 7 bases at V and 4 bases at J, with 16 bases between the two ends. CDR3 residues: CASKSGLSSETQYF. Here the CDR3 DNA reads TGTGCCAGCAAGAGCGGCCTCAGTTCAGAGACCCAGTACTTC. Together with reference TRBV28 and TRBJ2-5, the CDR3 gives the full variable domain: DVKVTQSSRYLVKRTGEKVFLECVQDMDHENMFWYRQDPGLGLRLIYFSYDVKMKEKGDIPEGYSVSREKKERFSLILESASTNQTSMYLCASKSGLSSETQYFGPGTRLLVL.

J is TRBJ1-5 and V is TRBV7-3; D is unclear. The germline V gene encodes CDR1 SGHTA and CDR2 FQGTGA. This CDR3 has 12 amino acids. With 0 bases removed from V and 6 bases from J, the gap between germline ends came to 3 bases. CDR3 in amino acids: CASSLTRQPQHF. As DNA, the CDR3 is TGTGCCAGCAGCTTAACCCGTCAGCCCCAGCATTTT.

The CDR3 protein is CASSLSLAGGETQYF. For the CDR3, the DNA is TGCGCCAGCAGCTTGAGTCTAGCGGGAGGAGAGACCCAGTACTTC. J is TRBJ2-5 and V is TRBV5-1, with 11 nucleotides matching TRBD2. CDR3 size: 15 residues. CDR1 is SGHRS and CDR2 is YFSETQ in the germline V gene. V shed 1 base, J shed 4 bases, and the junction held 3 bases outside the gene matches.

V and J are TRBV27 and TRBJ1-2; 12 bases line up with TRBD1. CDR1 MNHEY and CDR2 SMNVEV come from the germline V gene (reference sequence). After removal of 4 bases from V and 3 bases from J, the junction contained 9 bases not matched to a gene. This CDR3 spans 17 amino acids. The CDR3 is CASSSQGTGGEHYGYTF. The CDR3 DNA reads as TGTGCCAGCAGTTCCCAGGGGACAGGGGGCGAGCACTATGGCTACACCTTC.

The chain links TRBV19 to TRBJ2-1; D unresolved. This CDR3 region has 14 residues. Germline-derived CDR1 and CDR2 are LNHDA and SQIVND (reference sequence). V shed 5 bases and J shed 0 bases, with 8 bases lying between them. CDR3 amino acids: CASSHTSSYNEQFF. The CDR3 nucleotides read TGTGCCAGTAGTCACACGAGCTCCTACAATGAGCAGTTCTTC.

About this clone itself: This sample includes further DNA sequences coding for the same CDR3. The V gene is TRBV6-5, the J gene TRBJ1-1; no clear D. Germline assignment: CDR1 MNHEY and CDR2 SVGAGI. The CDR3 consists of 12 residues. Trimming cost V 3 bases and J 1 base, with 3 bases left between them. CDR3 DNA sequence: TGTGCCAGCAGTTATCGGAACACTGAAGCTTTCTTT. It yields the protein CASSYRNTEAFF.

This clone was counted a few times. The CDR3 DNA sequence: TGTGCCAGCAGAAAACTAGCGGGAGCTGTTTCCTACAATGAGCAGTTCTTC. It encodes CASRKLAGAVSYNEQFF. V and J are TRBV27 and TRBJ2-1; 11 nucleotides agree with TRBD2. Germline trimming cut 6 bases from V and 1 base from J; bases unmatched to any gene: 8. The CDR3 totals 17 residues. The germline V gene has CDR1 MNHEY and CDR2 SMNVEV (reference sequence).

The rearrangement uses TRBV25-1 and TRBJ1-3; D is unclear. Trimming removed 3 bases from V and 7 bases from J, with 13 bases in between. Germline CDR1 MGHDK, CDR2 SYGVNS. The CDR3 extends over 14 amino acids. The CDR3 nucleotides read TGTGCCAGCAGTGATTCTGGGAGCAGGAACACCATATATTTT. It specifies CASSDSGSRNTIYF.

The chain uses TRBV18 and TRBJ2-5; TRBD1 might be the D (6 bases). V gave up 3 bases and J gave up 5 bases, with 19 bases separating them. This CDR3 has 16 residues. The germline V gene has CDR1 KGHSH and CDR2 LQKENI. As DNA, the CDR3 is TGTGCCAGCTCACCCGACTGGCAGGGGAACGGGGAGACCCAGTACTTC. As protein: CASSPDWQGNGETQYF.